Here is one T cell receptor beta chain with its context. What it binds is unknown. The record originates from a study of lymphopenia after photon versus proton radiotherapy. The table came from immunoSEQ multiplex PCR; TCRdb's copy has only in-frame clones and leaves some out. The sample has 20,000 to 25,000 clones; around nine tenths are singletons. Study-level findings and limits: Only patients who died were analyzed for survival; proton advantage is unproven.

This CDR3 spans 12 amino acids. The V end was cut by 4 bases, the J end by 14 bases, with 15 bases between. From germline, CDR1 is SGHTA and CDR2 FQGTGA. The source material was peripheral blood, sampled from a patient treated with proton-based radiotherapy. The rearrangement joins TRBV7-3 to TRBJ2-1; D is undetermined. This clonotype originated in a woman between 65 and 79 years old with pancreatic cancer. Some clones in this sample may be carry-over from other donors' samples. CDR3 coding DNA: TGTGCCAGCAGCTCACAACAAGACAAGAAGTTCTTC. This codes for CASSSQQDKKFF.